These T cell receptor beta chains were read from a single sample in a study of spatial heterogeneity in lung cancer. Each CDR3 protein is one row after TCRdb ran MiXCR on the 5' RACE reads. This sample has approximately 44,000 distinct CDR3 sequences; 12% to 15% occur once, and the top ten carry around three fifths. The sequencing here drew on PBMCs, taken at surgery. All receptors come from a male donor with early-stage non-small cell lung cancer. CDR3s include the opening cysteine and the closing phenylalanine or tryptophan. Fields, in order: D gene, clone size, J gene, V gene, CDR3 protein, CDR3 DNA. A D gene is named only where the DNA matches it firmly. Size is stated for part of the rows, as once, few or many counts, or as a class when the clone is expanded.

D: TRBD1
size: many
J: TRBJ2-5
V: TRBV6-5
CDR3: CASSPRRGTVRETQYF
DNA: TGTGCCAGCAGCCCCAGGCGAGGGACAGTTCGCGAGACCCAGTACTTC

D: TRBD2
size: few
J: TRBJ2-7
V: TRBV20-1
CDR3: CSARGGPYEQYF
DNA: TGCAGTGCTAGGGGAGGGCCCTACGAGCAGTACTTC

D: TRBD2
size: many
J: TRBJ2-5
V: TRBV12-3/TRBV12-4
CDR3: CASSLGVAGSVQETQYF
DNA: TGTGCCAGCAGTTTAGGTGTAGCGGGGAGCGTTCAAGAGACCCAGTACTTC

D: -
size: few
J: TRBJ2-1
V: TRBV5-1
CDR3: CASYTGGGEQFF
DNA: TGCGCCAGCTATACGGGTGGCGGTGAGCAGTTCTTC

D: -
size: many
J: TRBJ1-2
V: TRBV10-3
CDR3: CAISDVVSGYTF
DNA: TGTGCCATCAGTGACGTGGTCTCTGGCTACACCTTC

D: -
size: many
J: TRBJ1-5
V: TRBV2
CDR3: CASSGEQDQPQHF
DNA: TGTGCCAGCAGTGGCGAGCAGGATCAGCCCCAGCATTTT

D: TRBD2
size: many
J: TRBJ2-3
V: TRBV2
CDR3: CARVAKRDTDTQYF
DNA: TGTGCCAGGGTCGCCAAGCGGGACACAGATACGCAGTATTTT

D: -
size: few
J: TRBJ2-2
V: TRBV11-2
CDR3: CASSLEEANTGELFF
DNA: TGTGCCAGCAGCTTGGAGGAAGCGAACACCGGGGAGCTGTTTTTT

D: -
size: -
J: TRBJ2-7
V: TRBV9
CDR3: CASSVGRHRTYEQYF
DNA: TGTGCCAGCAGCGTAGGTCGTCACAGGACCTACGAGCAGTACTTC

D: -
size: few
J: TRBJ2-7
V: TRBV4-1
CDR3: CASSQVVGAHYEQYF
DNA: TGCGCCAGCAGCCAAGTTGTGGGGGCGCACTACGAGCAGTACTTC

D: TRBD1
size: many
J: TRBJ2-7
V: TRBV27
CDR3: CASRRDPGTGALEQYF
DNA: TGTGCCAGCAGACGGGATCCCGGGACAGGGGCCCTCGAGCAGTACTTC

D: TRBD1
size: -
J: TRBJ1-1
V: TRBV18
CDR3: CASSPRGGDRGRGGTEAFF
DNA: TGTGCCAGCTCACCACGGGGCGGGGACAGGGGGCGCGGTGGCACTGAAGCTTTCTTT

D: -
size: -
J: TRBJ2-2
V: TRBV29-1
CDR3: CSVDSSRQANTGELFF
DNA: TGCAGCGTTGACTCTTCCAGGCAGGCGAACACCGGGGAGCTGTTTTTT

D: TRBD2
size: many
J: TRBJ2-1
V: TRBV12-3/TRBV12-4
CDR3: CASNPSGNSYNEQFF
DNA: TGTGCCAGCAACCCTAGCGGAAACTCCTACAATGAGCAGTTCTTC

D: -
size: -
J: TRBJ2-7
V: TRBV4-3
CDR3: CASSRSQGRYEQYF
DNA: TGCGCCAGCAGCCGATCACAGGGGAGGTACGAGCAGTACTTC

D: TRBD1
size: -
J: TRBJ1-4
V: TRBV27
CDR3: CASSYNQGGNEKLFF
DNA: TGTGCCAGCAGTTACAATCAGGGGGGGAATGAAAAACTGTTTTTT

D: TRBD2
size: few
J: TRBJ2-3
V: TRBV10-3
CDR3: CAIRRLAGVSSDTQYF
DNA: TGTGCCATCAGAAGACTAGCGGGAGTTAGTTCAGATACGCAGTATTTT

D: TRBD1
size: few
J: TRBJ1-1
V: TRBV7-9
CDR3: CASSLGQGAFF
DNA: TGTGCCAGCAGCTTAGGACAGGGAGCTTTCTTT

D: -
size: many
J: TRBJ2-1
V: TRBV2
CDR3: CASSESETRDMFF
DNA: TGTGCCAGCAGTGAATCGGAGACTAGAGATATGTTCTTC

D: -
size: -
J: TRBJ2-5
V: TRBV7-9
CDR3: CASSMHGAETQYF
DNA: TGTGCCAGCAGCATGCATGGAGCGGAGACCCAGTACTTC